These 8 T cell receptor beta chains were sequenced from one sample in a study of post-analysis software for immune sequencing data. These receptors lack a known antigen. Unique-molecular-identifier-tagged TCR beta cDNA libraries were used. TCRdb analysed the PCR reads with MiXCR anew, one entry per CDR3 protein. The sample has hundreds of thousands of distinct CDR3 sequences, around 27% seen once. Regarding the study as a whole: The study found TRBV5-6, TRBV5-1 and TRBV20-1 among four to six TRBV segments more frequent in patients than controls.

Specimen: blood. The receptors derive from a girl aged 10-17 years with multiple sclerosis.

A few counts support this clonotype. The chain employs TRBV7-2 and TRBJ1-5; D not resolved. There are 13 residues in the CDR3. Trimming removed 4 bases from V and 15 bases from J, with 19 bases in between. The germline gives CDR1 SGHTA, CDR2 FQGNSA. CDR3 coding DNA: TGTGCCAGCAGCTCCTCCATTTCGGGTTTGTGGCATTTT. Translating it yields CASSSSISGLWHF. The entire variable domain, with the rest obtained from reference TRBV7-2 and TRBJ1-5, is as follows: GAGVSQSPSNKVTEKGKDVELRCDPISGHTALYWYRQSLGQGLEFLIYFQGNSAPDKSGLPSDRFSAERTGGSVSTLTIQRTQQEDSAVYLCASSSSISGLWHFGDGTRLSIL.

This clonotype turned up a few times. This chain joins TRBV7-2 and TRBJ2-1; TRBD2 agrees at 8 bases. Germline-derived CDR1 and CDR2 are SGHTA and FQGNSA. The CDR3 has 15 amino acids. V lost 1 base, J lost 6 bases, and 5 bases stayed unmatched. The DNA of the CDR3 is TGTGCCAGCAGCTTAGGGTTAGCGGGGACCAATGAGCAGTTCTTC. It is translated as CASSLGLAGTNEQFF.

The CDR3: CASRGLADNEQFF. The CDR3, as DNA: TGTGCCAGCAGAGGGCTAGCGGACAATGAGCAGTTCTTC. The chain uses TRBV6-2 or TRBV6-3 and TRBJ2-1; 7 positions agree with TRBD2. Germline lookup yields CDR1 MNHEY and CDR2 SVGEGT. The CDR3 runs to 13 residues. With 6 bases clipped from V and 5 bases from J, the junction kept 4 bases outside the gene matches.

The chain combines TRBV10-3 with TRBJ2-5, with TRBD1 matching over 7 bases. V was pared by 4 bases and J by 1 base, with 6 bases of the junction left unmatched. The CDR3 runs 15 residues. Germline CDR1 and CDR2: ENHRY and SYGVKD. CDR3 in amino acids: CAISVGQPFQETQYF. CDR3 coding DNA: TGTGCCATCAGTGTGGGACAGCCCTTCCAAGAGACCCAGTACTTC.

Comment on this clonotype: The junction differs from germline at one of its ends, possibly a read error. The chain employs TRBV12-3 or TRBV12-4 and TRBJ2-3; 10 bases align to TRBD2. The CDR3 runs to 15 residues. The CDR3: CASRLAGGPIDTQYF. The CDR3 DNA follows: TGTGCCAGCAGGTTAGCGGGGGGCCCCATCGATACGCAGTATTTT.

This clonotype was recorded a few times. The chain links TRBV3-1 to TRBJ1-6; D remains unclear. V was trimmed by 3 bases and J by 5 bases, leaving 5 bases between them. CDR1 LGHDT and CDR2 YNNKEL come from the germline V gene (reference sequence). This CDR3 contains 13 residues. The CDR3 protein is CASSQGDNSPLHF. CDR3 in DNA: TGTGCCAGCAGCCAGGGTGATAATTCACCCCTCCACTTT.

This clonotype was recorded a few times. The gene calls are TRBV12-3 or TRBV12-4 and TRBJ2-5; possibly TRBD1 for D (6 bases). Trimming took 6 bases from V and 5 from J, leaving 13 bases between them. The CDR3 totals 13 residues. CDR3 loop: CASSQTGSETQYF. Written as DNA, the CDR3 is TGTGCCAGCAGCCAAACAGGGTCGGAGACCCAGTACTTC.

This clonotype was counted between two and nine times. The genes are TRBV3-1 and TRBJ1-2; D is unresolved. The CDR3 loop spans 16 amino acids. V was cut by 1 base and J by 0 bases, with 12 bases left in between. The germline V gene encodes CDR1 LGHDT and CDR2 YNNKEL (reference sequence). This CDR3 is CASSQGLDTPNYGYTF. The CDR3 nucleotides are TGTGCCAGCAGCCAAGGCCTCGACACGCCTAACTATGGCTACACCTTC.